This T cell receptor (beta chain) was retrieved from a study of T cell repertoires in cytomegalovirus infection. CDR3 length: 11 residues. Trimming took 5 bases from V and 9 from J, leaving 8 bases between them. Germline V gives CDR1 ENHRY, CDR2 SYGVKD. A word on this clonotype: Antigen specificity is unknown.

TCRdb re-derived calls from the reads in MiXCR, one entry per CDR3 protein. Altogether some 940,000 distinct CDR3 sequences are present, approximately 31% being singletons, with the ten largest covering 13%. The study, taken as a whole, reports: Ex vivo responses were dominated by HLA-C-restricted CMV-specific TCR beta clonotypes. Summed frequency of shared TCR beta families picked out CMV carriers who also had the relevant HLA.

The clonotype was recovered from a human donor in good health (CMV status not recorded). Some clones in this sample may be carry-over from other donors' samples. The sample here was cultured CD8+ T cells from PBMCs, taken from culture after CMV antigen stimulation. The V gene is TRBV10-3, the J gene TRBJ2-1, with a weak D call TRBD2 (5 bases). The CDR3 region has the DNA TGTGCCATCAGTACGGGGAGTGAGCAGTTCTTC. Its translation: CAISTGSEQFF.